The 11 T cell receptor beta chains listed next were all sequenced from one sample in a study of T cell repertoires in aging, cancer and after chemotherapy. TRB rearrangements spanning V, D and J were amplified using mixed TRB-A/B primers. TCRdb ran MiXCR on the multiplex PCR reads and lists one entry per CDR3 protein. The table lists some 2,000 distinct CDR3 sequences, 25% of them singletons, with about 10% in the top ten. TCR beta rearrangements were amplified from peripheral blood genomic DNA. The sample consisted of blood. All receptors come from a human donor with a solid tumor.

Worth noting for this clonotype: Because it lacks the conserved phenylalanine or tryptophan at the end, this CDR3 is likely a read error. The DNA is left out, because the CDR3 cannot be placed on it with certainty; the CDR3 is given as TCRdb lists it. The V gene is TRBV18, the J gene TRBJ1-1. The V gene's germline CDR1 is KGHSH and CDR2 LQKENI. The CDR3 sequence runs 13 residues, both termini included. CDR3 amino acids: CASSPPLNRGLIL.

This clonotype was detected a few times. The chain uses TRBV19 and TRBJ1-5; D gene ambiguous. Trimming left V 0 bases short and J 7 bases short, with 13 bases between. The CDR3 length is 15 residues. Germline V gives CDR1 LNHDA, CDR2 SQIVND (reference sequence). The CDR3 bases are TGTGCCAGTAGTATAGACGGTAGGGCATGGCAGCCCCAGCATTTT. It codes for CASSIDGRAWQPQHF.

This clonotype is labeled medium-sized. The chain links TRBV7-2 to TRBJ2-1; TRBD1 matches 7 bases. The V gene's germline CDR1 is SGHTA and CDR2 FQGNSA. With 4 bases clipped from V and 4 bases from J, the junction kept 7 bases outside the gene matches. There are 15 residues in the CDR3. CDR3 loop: CASSYGQALYNEQFF. DNA of the CDR3: TGTGCCAGCAGCTATGGACAGGCATTATACAATGAGCAGTTCTTC.

V usage is TRBV5-4 and J usage is TRBJ2-7, with D possibly TRBD1 on 7 matching bases. This CDR3 is built from 14 residues. The germline V and J ends were trimmed by 0 bases and 3 bases, with 10 bases remaining between them. CDR1 SGHNT and CDR2 YYREEE come from the germline V gene (reference sequence). The CDR3 loop reads CASSLGQGGYEQYF. The DNA of the CDR3 is TGTGCCAGCAGCTTGGGGCAGGGGGGCTACGAGCAGTACTTC.

In this sample, this clonotype turned up a few times. The chain combines TRBV20-1 with TRBJ2-3, with 15 bases identical to TRBD2. The CDR3 totals 18 residues. Germline V gene lookup returns CDR1 DFQATT and CDR2 SNEGSKA (reference sequence). V lost 0 bases and J lost 2; bases outside the gene matches: 6. CDR3 in DNA: TGCAGTGCTAGAGATTTTTGGACTAGCGGGAGGGTCACAGATACGCAGTATTTT. Residues: CSARDFWTSGRVTDTQYF.

Concerning this clonotype: Possible read error: a much larger clone is one base away. The chain combines TRBV6-5 with TRBJ2-7, with TRBD2 identical over 8 bases. V dropped 11 bases and J dropped 3; count of bases not matched to a gene: 12. The CDR3 consists of 14 residues. The V gene's germline CDR1 is MNHEY and CDR2 SVGAGI. The CDR3: CASAPSGWSYEQYF. CDR3 coding DNA: TGTGCCTCAGCCCCTAGCGGGTGGAGCTACGAGCAGTACTTC.

This clonotype is large by share. This chain links TRBV29-1 with TRBJ2-2, with a possible D match to TRBD1 (6 bases). The CDR3 spans 13 residues. Per germline, CDR1 SQVTM and CDR2 ANQGSEA. Trimming shortened V by 2 bases and J by 5 bases, and 9 bases separated the two germline ends. In nucleotides, the CDR3 is TGCAGCGTTGAACAGGGGATGACCGGGGAGCTGTTTTTT. Its protein product is CSVEQGMTGELFF.

A few counts support this clonotype. The chain is built from TRBV28 and TRBJ2-5, with 7 bases identical to TRBD1. Germline V gives CDR1 MDHEN, CDR2 SYDVKM. V trimming: 7 bases; J trimming: 6 bases; junction bases outside the gene matches: 5. This CDR3 region has 12 residues. The CDR3 reads CASTTTGKTQYF. CDR3 DNA sequence: TGTGCCAGCACAACGACAGGGAAGACCCAGTACTTC.

The chain uses TRBV7-2 and TRBJ2-3; TRBD1 matches at 7 bases. Germline V gives CDR1 SGHTA, CDR2 FQGNSA. Unmatched junction bases numbered 5, after V lost 5 bases and J lost 0 bases. The CDR3 is 15 residues long. CDR3 loop: CASSKDRASTDTQYF. The DNA for the CDR3 is TGTGCCAGCAGCAAAGACAGGGCTAGCACAGATACGCAGTATTTT.

The chain links TRBV20-1 to TRBJ2-3; 7 bases line up with TRBD1. The germline V gene has CDR1 DFQATT and CDR2 SNEGSKA (reference sequence). This CDR3 has 14 residues. J gave up 6 bases and V 6 bases, and 12 bases lay outside the gene matches. The CDR3 DNA is TGCAGTGCCCCGGCACGACAGGGTTGGGATACGCAGTATTTT. It is translated as CSAPARQGWDTQYF.

This clonotype was seen only a few times. The CDR3: CASSPEASGSLTDTQYF. The CDR3 DNA is TGCGCCAGCAGTCCCGAGGCTAGCGGGAGCCTGACAGATACGCAGTATTTT. The chain carries TRBV5-1 and TRBJ2-3; 10 nucleotides match TRBD2. The ends lost 5 bases at V and 3 bases at J; junction bases unmatched: 12. CDR1 is SGHRS and CDR2 is YFSETQ in the germline V gene. The CDR3 has 17 residues.